This TCR beta chain is drawn from a study of CXCR3-negative and CXCR3-positive naive CD8 T cells. Study-level information: Cumulative TRB read yield was some 150 million, averaging about 1.5 +/- 0.3 million per library.

Germline V gene lookup returns CDR1 MDHEN and CDR2 SYDVKM. The CDR3 contains 14 residues. Libraries were UMI-labeled 5' RACE TRB cDNA. TCRdb reprocessed the 5' RACE reads and reports one entry per CDR3 protein, with no DNA. This sample's clone table lists 130,000 to 150,000 distinct CDR3 sequences. Study findings and constraints: Compared with CXCR3-negative naive cells, CXCR3-positive naive cells showed more hydrophobic TRB CDR3s. Partially decreased CXCR3 expression was recorded after cryopreservation, and fresh PBMCs were used in most assays. Both naive subsets, CXCR3-negative and CXCR3-positive, displayed similar TRBV-TRBJ usage, unlike memory cells. Surface CD5 was comparable between naive subsets; TCR strength was inferred from TRB CDR3 properties.

Note on this clonotype: Its specificity is unknown.

This chain connects TRBV28 to TRBJ1-1; TCRdb proposes TRBD1, but this gene call is untestable without DNA. The TCR sequence derives from a human donor in good health. Some clones in this sample may be carry-over from other donors' samples. Material for sequencing was naive CXCR3+ CD8+ T cells from blood. Subset described: CD45RO-CCR7+CD27+CD95- naive CD8+ T cells expressing CXCR3 (TNR3+). The CDR3 loop reads CASTQRGLSTEAFF.